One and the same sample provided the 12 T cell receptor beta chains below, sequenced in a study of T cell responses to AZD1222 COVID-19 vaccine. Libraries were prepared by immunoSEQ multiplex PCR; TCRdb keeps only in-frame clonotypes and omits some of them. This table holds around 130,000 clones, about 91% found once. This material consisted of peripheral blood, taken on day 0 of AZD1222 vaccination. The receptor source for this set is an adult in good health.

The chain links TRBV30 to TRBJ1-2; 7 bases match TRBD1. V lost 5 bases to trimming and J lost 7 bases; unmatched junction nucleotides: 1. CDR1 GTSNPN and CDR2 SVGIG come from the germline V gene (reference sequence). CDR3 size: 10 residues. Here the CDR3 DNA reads TGTGCCTGGGCAGGGGGTGGCTACACCTTC. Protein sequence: CAWAGGGYTF. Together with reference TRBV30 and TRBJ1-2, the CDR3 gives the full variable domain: SQTIHQWPATLVQPVGSPLSLECTVEGTSNPNLYWYRQAAGRGLQLLFYSVGIGQISSEVPQNLSASRPQDRQFILSSKKLLLSDSGFYLCAWAGGGYTFGSGTRLTVV.

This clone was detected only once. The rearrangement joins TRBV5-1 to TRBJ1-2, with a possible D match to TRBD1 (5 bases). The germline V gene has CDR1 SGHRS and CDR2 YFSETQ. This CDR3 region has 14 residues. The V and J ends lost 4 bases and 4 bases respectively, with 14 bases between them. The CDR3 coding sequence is TGCGCCAGCAGCGAGGACACCGTGGGCTATGGCTACACCTTC. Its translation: CASSEDTVGYGYTF.

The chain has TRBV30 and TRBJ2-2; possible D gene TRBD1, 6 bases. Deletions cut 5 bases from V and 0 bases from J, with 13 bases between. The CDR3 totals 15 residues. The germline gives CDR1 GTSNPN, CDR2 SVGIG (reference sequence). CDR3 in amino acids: CAWGTGRANTGELFF. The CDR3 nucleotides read TGTGCCTGGGGAACAGGGAGAGCGAACACCGGGGAGCTGTTTTTT.

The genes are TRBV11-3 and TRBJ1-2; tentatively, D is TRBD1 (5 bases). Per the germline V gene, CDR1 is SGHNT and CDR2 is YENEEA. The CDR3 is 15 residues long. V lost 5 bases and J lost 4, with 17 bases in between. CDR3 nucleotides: TGTGCCAGCAGCGATTGGACAATTTCTGGCTATGGCTACACCTTC. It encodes CASSDWTISGYGYTF.

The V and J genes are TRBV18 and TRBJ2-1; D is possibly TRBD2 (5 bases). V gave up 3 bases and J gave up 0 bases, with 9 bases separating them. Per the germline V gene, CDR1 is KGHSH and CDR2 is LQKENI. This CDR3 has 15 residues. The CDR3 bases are TGTGCCAGCTCACCGACGGGGAGCTCCTACAATGAGCAGTTCTTC. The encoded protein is CASSPTGSSYNEQFF.

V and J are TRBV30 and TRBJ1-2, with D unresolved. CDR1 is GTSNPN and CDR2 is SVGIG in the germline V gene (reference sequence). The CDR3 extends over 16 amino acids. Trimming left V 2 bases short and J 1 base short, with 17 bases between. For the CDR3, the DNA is TGTGCCTGGAGTATCATCGGCGTTAGGTTTAACTATGGCTACACCTTC. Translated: CAWSIIGVRFNYGYTF. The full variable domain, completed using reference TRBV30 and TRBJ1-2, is SQTIHQWPATLVQPVGSPLSLECTVEGTSNPNLYWYRQAAGRGLQLLFYSVGIGQISSEVPQNLSASRPQDRQFILSSKKLLLSDSGFYLCAWSIIGVRFNYGYTFGSGTRLTVV.

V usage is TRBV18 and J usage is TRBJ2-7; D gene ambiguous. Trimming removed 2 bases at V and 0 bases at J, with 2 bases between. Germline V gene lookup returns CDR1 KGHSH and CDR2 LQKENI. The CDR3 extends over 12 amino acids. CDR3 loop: CASSPSSYEQYF. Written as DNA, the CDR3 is TGTGCCAGCTCACCAAGCTCCTACGAGCAGTACTTC.

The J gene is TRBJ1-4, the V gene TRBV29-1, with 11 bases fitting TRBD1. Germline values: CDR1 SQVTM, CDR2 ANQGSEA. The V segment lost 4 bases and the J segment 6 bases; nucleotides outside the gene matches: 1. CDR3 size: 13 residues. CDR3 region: CSVGDRGYEKLFF. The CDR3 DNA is TGCAGCGTTGGGGACAGGGGGTATGAAAAACTGTTTTTT.

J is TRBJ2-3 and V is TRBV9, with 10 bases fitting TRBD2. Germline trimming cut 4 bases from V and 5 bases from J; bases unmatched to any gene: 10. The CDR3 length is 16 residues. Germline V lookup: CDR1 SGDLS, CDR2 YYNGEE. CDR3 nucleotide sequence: TGTGCCAGCAGCCGCAGCGGGAGGGCCGGGGGAGATACGCAGTATTTT. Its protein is CASSRSGRAGGDTQYF.

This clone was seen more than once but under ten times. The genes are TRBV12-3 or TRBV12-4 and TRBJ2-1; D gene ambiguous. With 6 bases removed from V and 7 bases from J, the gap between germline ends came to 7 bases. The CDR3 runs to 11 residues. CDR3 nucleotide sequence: TGTGCCAGCAGCCGAACGAATGAGCAGTTCTTC. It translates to CASSRTNEQFF.

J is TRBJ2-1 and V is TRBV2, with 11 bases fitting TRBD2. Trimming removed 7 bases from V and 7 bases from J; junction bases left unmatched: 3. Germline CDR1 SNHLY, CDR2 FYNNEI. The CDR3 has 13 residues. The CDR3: CASTASGRNEQFF. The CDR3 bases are TGTGCCAGCACGGCTAGCGGGAGGAATGAGCAGTTCTTC. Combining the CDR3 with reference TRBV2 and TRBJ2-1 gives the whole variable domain EPEVTQTPSHQVTQMGQEVILRCVPISNHLYFYWYRQILGQKVEFLVSFYNNEISEKSEIFDDQFSVERPDGSNFTLKIRSTKLEDSAMYFCASTASGRNEQFFGPGTRLTVL.

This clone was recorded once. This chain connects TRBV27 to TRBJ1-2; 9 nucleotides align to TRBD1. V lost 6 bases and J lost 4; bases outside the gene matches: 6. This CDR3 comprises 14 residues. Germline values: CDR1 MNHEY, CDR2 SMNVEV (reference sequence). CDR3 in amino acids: CASSRTGGIYGYTF. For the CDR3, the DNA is TGTGCCAGCAGCCGTACAGGGGGCATCTATGGCTACACCTTC.